Listed below are T cell receptor beta chains from one sample, sequenced in a study of blood T cell repertoires in COVID-19. Profiling relied on immunoSEQ multiplex PCR, and the TCRdb table lists in-frame clones only, not all of them. Among about 350,000 clones listed, 89% were seen once. The sequencing input was peripheral blood. These receptors all stem from a woman in her sixties with COVID-19, enrolled during active disease. CDR3s leave out the opening cysteine and the closing phenylalanine or tryptophan. A clone size is listed for some rows: how often the clone was seen (once, few, many), or a class if it is expanded.

ATRRQGGSSREKLF | TRBJ1-4 | TRBV19 | .
AWSVGGNYSPLH | TRBJ1-6 | TRBV30 | .
ASSLNYDQPQH | TRBJ1-5 | TRBV27 | .
ASSLREGLNYGYT | TRBJ1-2 | TRBV5-4 | .
ASSVRDRAFGANVLT | TRBJ2-6 | TRBV27 | .
ASSPGLNDYGYT | TRBJ1-2 | TRBV5-1 | .
ASSQRDEPYNEQF | TRBJ2-1 | TRBV4-1 | .
ASSPDPGKQY | TRBJ2-7 | TRBV18 | .
ASSSVHPGTEAF | TRBJ1-1 | TRBV7-9 | .
ASSPPGSRGEAF | TRBJ1-1 | TRBV27 | .
ASSFPDRAYGYT | TRBJ1-2 | TRBV5-4 | once
ASSWRGAPNEQF | TRBJ2-1 | TRBV5-1 | .
ASSQTSGGAF | TRBJ2-1 | TRBV2 | .
ASSPGREGSEAF | TRBJ1-1 | TRBV5-4 | few
ASSQQYNQPQH | TRBJ1-5 | TRBV3-1/TRBV3-2 | .
ASSTTGVLNEQF | TRBJ2-1 | TRBV6-5 | .
ASSAAGTDEAF | TRBJ1-1 | TRBV11-2 | .
ASSLRGANEQY | TRBJ2-7 | TRBV12-3/TRBV12-4 | once